The 27 T cell receptor beta chains below were found in one sample sequenced in a study of breast tumors, draining lymph nodes, adjacent tissues (dated by TCRdb to the mid-2010s). Library preparation employed multiplex PCR. Sequencing relied on an Illumina HiSeq 2000. TCRdb reprocessing: public reads trimmed at Q25 with fastp, clones called with MiXCR, in-frame beta chains kept. Identical CDR3 protein sequences are pooled into one entry, listed with their most common genes and DNA. The sample table shows about 12,000 distinct CDR3 sequences, and around 36% are seen once. The ten largest clones add up to 13% to 15% of the sample. Sequenced: breast tumor tissue. The receptor set was obtained from a female donor with breast cancer. Some clones in this sample may be carry-over from other donors' samples.

As to this clonotype: A junction end diverges from the germline sequence, so it may reflect a read error. This chain links TRBV5-1 with TRBJ1-6; tentative D call: TRBD1 (6 bases). The length of the CDR3 is 16 residues. Per the germline V gene, CDR1 is SGHRS and CDR2 is YFSETQ. This chain's CDR3 is CAGSDSLKGDSSPLHF. The CDR3 nucleotides are TGCGCCGGCAGCGACTCTCTAAAGGGGGATAGTTCACCCCTCCACTTT.

V is TRBV20-1 and J is TRBJ1-6; D gene ambiguous. Germline V lookup: CDR1 DFQATT, CDR2 SNEGSKA (reference sequence). The CDR3 runs to 13 residues. V was cut by 6 bases and J by 10 bases, with 16 bases left in between. The DNA for the CDR3 is TGCAGTGCCCGGGCCCTCGACCGCTCACCCCTCCACTTT. It is translated as CSARALDRSPLHF.

In its sample, this clonotype was seen many times. The CDR3: CAWSQGRTYNEQFF. CDR3 nucleotides: TGTGCCTGGAGTCAGGGGCGGACATACAATGAGCAGTTCTTC. The rearrangement links TRBV30 to TRBJ2-1, with D possibly TRBD1 on 6 matching bases. Germline V lookup: CDR1 GTSNPN, CDR2 SVGIG (reference sequence). Trimming removed 2 bases from V and 4 bases from J, with 12 bases in between. The length of the CDR3 is 14 residues.

This clonotype was counted many times. V and J are TRBV5-1 and TRBJ2-1, with D possibly TRBD2 on 6 matching bases. The germline V and J ends were trimmed by 5 bases and 0 bases, with 18 bases remaining between them. CDR3 size: 17 residues. Germline loops: CDR1 SGHRS, CDR2 YFSETQ. The CDR3 bases are TGCGCCAGCAGTCTGCAAGCGCGGGGTAGCTCCTACAATGAGCAGTTCTTC. Encoded protein: CASSLQARGSSYNEQFF.

This clonotype occurred many times. The V and J genes are TRBV3-1 and TRBJ2-1; D perhaps matches TRBD2 (7 bases). This CDR3 contains 15 residues. Germline assignment: CDR1 LGHDT and CDR2 YNNKEL (reference sequence). Trimming removed 4 bases from V and 2 bases from J, with 12 bases in between. DNA for the CDR3: TGTGCCAGCAGCCCGGGGGGCGACGCCTACAATGAGCAGTTCTTC. Translated: CASSPGGDAYNEQFF.

This clonotype is labeled medium-sized. The chain has TRBV11-2 and TRBJ2-1; D may be TRBD1 (6 bases). V dropped 2 bases and J dropped 6 bases, with 11 bases sitting between them. This CDR3 comprises 14 residues. CDR1 SGHAT and CDR2 FQNNGV come from the germline V gene. CDR3 sequence reads: CASSLLGAGNEQFF. CDR3 sequence (DNA): TGTGCCAGCAGCTTATTGGGGGCAGGCAATGAGCAGTTCTTC.

In its sample, this clonotype was seen many times. V is TRBV27 and J is TRBJ2-3, with 9 bases aligning to TRBD2. This CDR3 spans 12 amino acids. V dropped 7 bases and J dropped 6; count of bases not matched to a gene: 2. The germline CDR1 and CDR2 sequences are MNHEY and SMNVEV (reference sequence). The CDR3 region has the DNA TGTGCCAGCAAAAGCGGGGGGGATACGCAGTATTTT. Translating gives CASKSGGDTQYF.

V gene TRBV6-5 combines with J gene TRBJ1-1; no firm D call. The CDR3 extends over 15 amino acids. V dropped 0 bases and J dropped 2 bases, with 10 bases sitting between them. The germline CDR1 and CDR2 sequences are MNHEY and SVGAGI. The DNA for the CDR3 is TGTGCCAGCAGTTACTCGGGGATTGGAAACACTGAAGCTTTCTTT. Encoded protein: CASSYSGIGNTEAFF.

In its sample, this clonotype is medium-sized. The rearrangement links TRBV20-1 to TRBJ2-7; no clear D gene. Deletions cut 2 bases from V and 4 bases from J, with 24 bases between. The CDR3 is made up of 17 amino acids. From germline, CDR1 is DFQATT and CDR2 SNEGSKA (reference sequence). Written as DNA, the CDR3 is TGCAGTGCTAGATATCAGCCCCCAGCCCACCTCGGGTACGAGCAGTACTTC. Protein: CSARYQPPAHLGYEQYF.

The J gene is TRBJ2-7, the V gene TRBV2; D is possibly TRBD1 (5 bases). The CDR3 covers 11 residues. Germline CDR1 is SNHLY and CDR2 is FYNNEI. V was shortened by 4 bases and J by 6 bases, with 7 bases between the two germline ends. As DNA, the CDR3 is TGTGCCAGCAGTGTAAGGGGCGAGCAGTACTTC. This sequence encodes CASSVRGEQYF. Using reference TRBV2 and TRBJ2-7 for the parts outside the CDR3, the full variable domain is EPEVTQTPSHQVTQMGQEVILRCVPISNHLYFYWYRQILGQKVEFLVSFYNNEISEKSEIFDDQFSVERPDGSNFTLKIRSTKLEDSAMYFCASSVRGEQYFGPGTRLTVT.

This clonotype has at least ten counts. The chain carries TRBV6-5 and TRBJ2-3, with 12 bases that match TRBD2. Germline V gene data show CDR1 as MNHEY and CDR2 as SVGAGI. V was clipped by 6 bases and J by 3 bases; unmatched bases: 4. The CDR3 spans 15 residues. This CDR3 reads CASRDTSGGTDTQYF. The CDR3 DNA reads TGTGCCAGCAGAGATACTAGCGGGGGGACAGATACGCAGTATTTT.

This clonotype came up many times. The chain is built from TRBV7-8 and TRBJ1-5; 8 bases line up with TRBD1. Germline CDR1 and CDR2: SGHVS and FQNEAQ. V shed 5 bases and J 0 bases; nucleotides not matched to a gene: 15. The CDR3 is made up of 19 amino acids. CDR3 bases: TGTGCCAGCAGCCAACTCAGGGGGCCCCAAGATTATAGCAATCAGCCCCAGCATTTT. Encoded protein: CASSQLRGPQDYSNQPQHF.

The chain is built from TRBV5-6 and TRBJ2-3; 15 nucleotides line up with TRBD2. Germline values: CDR1 SGHDT, CDR2 YYEEEE. V lost 7 bases and J lost 6; bases outside the gene matches: 6. CDR3 size: 15 residues. The CDR3 protein is CASAGLAGGLDTQYF. The CDR3 nucleotides are TGTGCCAGCGCGGGACTAGCGGGAGGCTTGGATACGCAGTATTTT.

The chain employs TRBV5-4 and TRBJ1-5; perhaps TRBD1 as D (5 bases). V was clipped by 0 bases and J by 9 bases, with 10 bases between them. The CDR3 runs 13 residues. Germline V gene sequence: CDR1 SGHNT, CDR2 YYREEE (reference sequence). CDR3 residues: CASSLDRGGPQHF. CDR3 nucleotides: TGTGCCAGCAGCTTGGATAGGGGAGGGCCCCAGCATTTT.

This clonotype was seen at least ten times. The V and J genes are TRBV7-2 and TRBJ2-5; 7 bases fit TRBD2. CDR3 size: 15 residues. V shed 0 bases and J 7 bases; nucleotides not matched to a gene: 8. Germline assignment: CDR1 SGHTA and CDR2 FQGNSA. CDR3 loop: CASSLAAGVVGTQYF. In nucleotides, the CDR3 is TGTGCCAGCAGCTTAGCGGCGGGAGTGGTGGGGACCCAGTACTTC. Full variable domain (remainder filled in from reference TRBV7-2 and TRBJ2-5): GAGVSQSPSNKVTEKGKDVELRCDPISGHTALYWYRQSLGQGLEFLIYFQGNSAPDKSGLPSDRFSAERTGGSVSTLTIQRTQQEDSAVYLCASSLAAGVVGTQYFGPGTRLLVL.

The chain uses TRBV15 and TRBJ2-5; D is perhaps TRBD1 or TRBD2 (5 bases each). Germline-derived CDR1 and CDR2 are LNHNV and YYDKDF (reference sequence). The V end lost 3 bases, the J end lost 11 bases, and 16 bases lay between the germline ends. The CDR3 has 13 amino acids. The CDR3 is CATSSGTSPKQYF. In DNA, the CDR3 is TGTGCCACCAGCAGTGGGACCAGCCCTAAGCAGTACTTC.

In its sample, this clonotype was seen many times. The chain uses TRBV6-1 and TRBJ2-1; D is uncertain. Germline V CDR1 and CDR2: MNHNS, SASEGT. The V and J ends lost 6 bases and 0 bases respectively, with 15 bases between them. The CDR3 contains 16 residues. CDR3 in amino acids: CASRGSDGNSYNEQFF. The CDR3 bases are TGTGCCAGCAGGGGGTCCGACGGCAACTCCTACAATGAGCAGTTCTTC.

The genes are TRBV20-1 and TRBJ2-5; D is undetermined. V was clipped by 6 bases and J by 4 bases, with 18 bases between them. CDR3 size: 14 residues. Germline V lookup: CDR1 DFQATT, CDR2 SNEGSKA (reference sequence). CDR3 sequence reads: CSAKAPCALETQYF. CDR3 DNA sequence: TGCAGTGCCAAGGCCCCGTGCGCCCTAGAGACCCAGTACTTC.

Note on this clonotype: This could be a read error, since a much larger clone is one nucleotide away. The chain uses TRBV28 and TRBJ1-5; D ambiguous. The CDR3 covers 13 residues. The V end lost 3 bases, the J end lost 3 bases, and 6 bases lay between the germline ends. Germline V gives CDR1 MDHEN, CDR2 SYDVKM. The CDR3 loop reads CASSLDDNQPQHF. The DNA for the CDR3 is TGTGCCAGCAGTTTGGACGACAATCAGCCCCAGCATTTT.

This clonotype has a count of ten or more. The chain uses TRBV18 and TRBJ2-5; 8 nucleotides agree with TRBD1. Germline V gene data show CDR1 as KGHSH and CDR2 as LQKENI. The junction had 3 bases not matched to a gene; V was cut back by 0 bases and J by 6 bases. The CDR3 loop spans 14 amino acids. The CDR3 DNA follows: TGTGCCAGCTCACCACCGCAGGGGGCGAAGACCCAGTACTTC. Protein sequence: CASSPPQGAKTQYF.

In this sample, this clonotype turned up many times. This chain connects TRBV28 to TRBJ2-7; 14 positions agree with TRBD2. The germline V gene encodes CDR1 MDHEN and CDR2 SYDVKM. The CDR3 extends over 15 amino acids. The V gene end was trimmed by 7 bases and the J gene end by 3 bases; junction bases not matched to a gene: 5. CDR3 residues: CASTPGTSGSYEQYF. The CDR3, as DNA: TGTGCCAGCACCCCGGGGACTAGCGGGAGCTACGAGCAGTACTTC.

V gene TRBV15 combines with J gene TRBJ2-3, with 7 bases matching TRBD1. V lost 8 bases to trimming and J lost 1 base; unmatched junction nucleotides: 18. This CDR3 has 18 residues. Germline V CDR1 and CDR2: LNHNV, YYDKDF (reference sequence). CDR3 nucleotide sequence: TGTGCCACCGTCGGCCGGGACAGCCAAGGGGTCCGCACAGATACGCAGTATTTT. It encodes CATVGRDSQGVRTDTQYF.

This clonotype was counted at least ten times. CDR3 protein: CASSYSTGGNIQYF. DNA for the CDR3: TGTGCCAGCAGTTACTCGACAGGGGGAAACATTCAGTACTTC. This sequence joins TRBV6-5 and TRBJ2-4; 9 bases match TRBD1. V lost 0 bases, J lost 6 bases, and 0 bases stayed unmatched. Germline-derived CDR1 and CDR2 are MNHEY and SVGAGI. This CDR3 is 14 amino acids long.

Many counts were recorded for this clonotype. The chain is built from TRBV6-2 or TRBV6-3 and TRBJ2-1; TRBD1 matches at 8 bases. The trim removed 6 bases at V and 15 bases at J, leaving 7 bases unmatched. This CDR3 is 11 amino acids long. The V gene's germline CDR1 is MNHEY and CDR2 SVGEGT. CDR3 nucleotides: TGTGCCAGCAGCCAGGACAGGGTTCTGTTCTTC. Translated, it gives CASSQDRVLFF.

This clonotype was seen many times. The chain combines TRBV30 with TRBJ2-2, with 10 bases that match TRBD2. CDR1 and CDR2 (germline): GTSNPN, SVGIG (reference sequence). The length of the CDR3 is 13 residues. V dropped 4 bases and J dropped 8; count of bases not matched to a gene: 4. DNA of the CDR3: TGTGCCTGGACTAGCGGGAGTGGGGGGGAGCTGTTTTTT. This gives the protein CAWTSGSGGELFF.

This clonotype has ten or more counts. The chain joins TRBV20-1 to TRBJ2-3, with 9 bases fitting TRBD1. The CDR3 consists of 15 residues. Per germline, CDR1 DFQATT and CDR2 SNEGSKA (reference sequence). V shed 7 bases and J 3 bases; nucleotides not matched to a gene: 11. CDR3 sequence (DNA): TGCAGTGAGGGGAGACACAGGGGGCGGACAGATACGCAGTATTTT. Amino acid sequence: CSEGRHRGRTDTQYF.

This clonotype occurred a few times. V and J are TRBV2 and TRBJ1-4, with a possible D match to TRBD1 (6 bases). The germline V gene encodes CDR1 SNHLY and CDR2 FYNNEI. The CDR3 loop spans 17 amino acids. V was cut by 1 base and J by 5 bases, with 17 bases left in between. CDR3: CASSEVRGAHPNEKLFF. For the CDR3, the DNA is TGTGCCAGCAGTGAAGTTCGGGGGGCACACCCCAATGAAAAACTGTTTTTT.